The source of this T cell receptor (beta chain) is a study of T cells in Graves' hyperthyroidism and ophthalmopathy. RNA transcripts were the template for amplifying TCR beta CDR3 regions. HTBI primers were the set used in a first-round RT-PCR of the TCR CDR3. MiXCR was run by TCRdb on the multiplex PCR reads, yielding one entry per CDR3 protein. The sample holds 450,000 to 700,000 distinct CDR3 sequences; around 46% are singletons and the top ten take roughly 19%. This clonotype has just a few counts. Its antigen is undetermined. Germline-derived CDR1 and CDR2 are SQVTM and ANQGSEA. The CDR3 is made up of 12 amino acids. The V segment lost 7 bases and the J segment 6 bases; nucleotides outside the gene matches: 5. Study findings and constraints: Peripheral blood also featured most of the thyroid clonotypes expanded above 0.001.

Sequencing was carried out using peripheral blood or thyroid tissue (not recorded which). The chain uses TRBV29-1 and TRBJ2-1; TRBD2 matches at 8 bases. This TCR was sampled from an adult woman with Graves' disease, either hyperthyroidism or ophthalmopathy (not recorded which). The CDR3 spells CSGRTSLNEQFF. The CDR3 nucleotides read TGCAGCGGTAGGACTAGCCTCAATGAGCAGTTCTTC.